This T cell receptor (beta chain) was captured by sequencing in a study of blood T cell repertoires in COVID-19. Germline CDR1 SGHNT, CDR2 YENEEA. V was clipped by 3 bases and J by 0 bases; unmatched bases: 8. The CDR3 has 17 amino acids. Recruitment covered roughly 22 US areas and drew participants whose ages spanned roughly 18 to 89 years. Cohorts were determined from participant-reported clinical history. Per the authors' pipeline: For nucleated cells, counts were estimated from reference gene primer amplification. Sequenced by immunoSEQ multiplex PCR; TCRdb stores in-frame clones only, minus some. V, J and clone size were drawn from that table, and D and trimming were deduced from the DNA. The data contain fewer than 350,000 clones, roughly 91% of them singletons.

Sequences were obtained from PBMCs or T cells enriched from blood (not recorded which). This chain links TRBV11-3 with TRBJ1-3; 7 nucleotides match TRBD1. This receptor was identified in a woman aged 40 to 50 with acute COVID-19. DNA for the CDR3: TGTGCCAGCAGCTTTCAACTCCGGGACAGCTCTGGAAACACCATATATTTT. Amino acids: CASSFQLRDSSGNTIYF.